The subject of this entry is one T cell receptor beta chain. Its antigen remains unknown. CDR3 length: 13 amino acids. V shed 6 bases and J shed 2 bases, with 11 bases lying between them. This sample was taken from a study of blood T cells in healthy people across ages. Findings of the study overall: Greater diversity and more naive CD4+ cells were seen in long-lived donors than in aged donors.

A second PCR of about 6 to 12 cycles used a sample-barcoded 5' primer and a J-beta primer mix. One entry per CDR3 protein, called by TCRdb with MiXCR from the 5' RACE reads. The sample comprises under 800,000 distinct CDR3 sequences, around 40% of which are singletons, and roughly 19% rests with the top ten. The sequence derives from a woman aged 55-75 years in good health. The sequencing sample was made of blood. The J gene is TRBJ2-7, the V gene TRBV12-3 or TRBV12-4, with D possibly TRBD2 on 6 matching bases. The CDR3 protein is CASSPSDAYEQYF. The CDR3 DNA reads TGTGCCAGCAGCCCTAGCGACGCCTACGAGCAGTACTTC.